These 20 T cell receptor beta chains originate from one sample sequenced in a study of cytotoxic CD8 clonotypes in ibrutinib-treated CLL. The method was immunoSEQ multiplex PCR; TCRdb's version includes in-frame clones alone and lacks a portion of them. The sample records about 15,000 clones, around 64% being singletons. The sequences come from PBMCs, collected before ibrutinib treatment. All receptors derive from a human donor with chronic lymphocytic leukemia.

The chain employs TRBV6-6 and TRBJ2-1; TRBD2 agrees at 10 bases. Germline CDR1 is MNHNY and CDR2 is SVGAGI (reference sequence). V lost 6 bases and J lost 9; bases outside the gene matches: 11. The CDR3 is 15 amino acids. The DNA for the CDR3 is TGTGCCAGCAGCCAATACTCCAGCGGGGGGGGTGAGCAGTTCTTC. Residues: CASSQYSSGGGEQFF.

The chain combines TRBV19 with TRBJ2-5, with 7 bases that match TRBD2. V lost 3 bases to trimming and J lost 2 bases; unmatched junction nucleotides: 9. CDR1 LNHDA and CDR2 SQIVND come from the germline V gene (reference sequence). The CDR3 contains 16 residues. The chain's CDR3 is CASSITGGGLQETQYF. CDR3 bases: TGTGCCAGTAGTATTACAGGCGGGGGACTACAAGAGACCCAGTACTTC.

The chain recombines TRBV18 with TRBJ1-1; D is unresolved. Germline CDR1 and CDR2: KGHSH and LQKENI. This CDR3 is built from 13 residues. The ends were cut back, 7 bases at V and 4 bases at J, with 13 bases in the middle. CDR3 sequence reads: CASLASPGTEAFF. CDR3 coding DNA: TGTGCCAGCTTAGCATCCCCGGGCACTGAAGCTTTCTTT.

This clone counts as medium-sized. The V call is TRBV29-1, the J call TRBJ2-3; D perhaps matches TRBD2 (5 bases). CDR3 length: 11 amino acids. CDR1 is SQVTM and CDR2 is ANQGSEA in the germline V gene. V was pared by 5 bases and J by 3 bases, with 6 bases between. CDR3 nucleotide sequence: TGCAGCGTTACTAGAACAGATACGCAGTATTTT. Its translation is CSVTRTDTQYF.

The chain carries TRBV18 and TRBJ2-5; D is undetermined. The V end was cut by 4 bases, the J end by 5 bases, with 5 bases between. This CDR3 comprises 11 residues. The germline CDR1 and CDR2 sequences are KGHSH and LQKENI. CDR3 DNA sequence: TGTGCCAGCTCACGATCGGAGACCCAGTACTTC. Protein: CASSRSETQYF.

The CDR3 region has the DNA TGTGCCAGTACAGGGTGGATGAACACTGAAGCTTTCTTT. Translated: CASTGWMNTEAFF. J is TRBJ1-1 and V is TRBV19; D is possibly TRBD1 (5 bases). V dropped 7 bases and J dropped 0 bases, with 9 bases sitting between them. Germline V gene data show CDR1 as LNHDA and CDR2 as SQIVND (reference sequence). The CDR3 totals 13 residues.

V and J are TRBV11-2 and TRBJ2-4; the match to TRBD1 covers 9 bases. The CDR3 runs to 15 residues. J gave up 7 bases and V 3 bases, and 7 bases lay outside the gene matches. Germline loops: CDR1 SGHAT, CDR2 FQNNGV. The CDR3 coding sequence is TGTGCCAGCAGCTTTGGGACAGGGACTCAGAACATTCAGTACTTC. As protein: CASSFGTGTQNIQYF.

This rearrangement joins TRBV5-1 to TRBJ2-1, with 12 bases aligning to TRBD2. Germline V gene lookup returns CDR1 SGHRS and CDR2 YFSETQ. The V segment lost 3 bases and the J segment 8 bases; nucleotides outside the gene matches: 6. The CDR3 is 15 residues long. CDR3 sequence reads: CASSSRASGGDEQFF. The CDR3 region has the DNA TGCGCCAGCAGCTCCCGGGCTAGCGGGGGGGATGAGCAGTTCTTC.

The chain joins TRBV10-3 to TRBJ1-3; tentative D call: TRBD1 (6 bases). This CDR3 has 15 amino acids. Germline assignment: CDR1 ENHRY and CDR2 SYGVKD. V was pared by 8 bases and J by 4 bases, with 18 bases between. The CDR3 DNA sequence: TGTGCCATCGGGGTACAGGGAATATCCGGAAACACCATATATTTT. This sequence encodes CAIGVQGISGNTIYF.

The rearrangement links TRBV5-1 to TRBJ2-1; 7 bases agree with TRBD2. J lost 9 bases, V lost 3 bases, and 12 bases had no gene match. Germline V gene sequence: CDR1 SGHRS, CDR2 YFSETQ. The CDR3 extends over 15 amino acids. CDR3 in amino acids: CASSSWEGTFGEQFF. The CDR3 DNA reads as TGCGCCAGCAGCTCCTGGGAGGGGACTTTTGGTGAGCAGTTCTTC. Full variable domain (outside the CDR3, taken from reference TRBV5-1 and TRBJ2-1): KAGVTQTPRYLIKTRGQQVTLSCSPISGHRSVSWYQQTPGQGLQFLFEYFSETQRNKGNFPGRFSGRQFSNSRSEMNVSTLELGDSALYLCASSSWEGTFGEQFFGPGTRLTVL.

The chain employs TRBV28 and TRBJ1-5; D call uncertain. Deletions cut 8 bases from V and 2 bases from J, with 22 bases between. The length of the CDR3 is 17 residues. Germline lookup yields CDR1 MDHEN and CDR2 SYDVKM. CDR3 amino acids: CASRPRVVEGGNQPQHF. DNA of the CDR3: TGTGCCAGCCGCCCGCGGGTGGTGGAGGGAGGCAATCAGCCCCAGCATTTT.

The rearrangement joins TRBV10-2 to TRBJ2-7; D uncertain. This CDR3 is built from 12 residues. Germline V lookup: CDR1 WSHSY, CDR2 SAAADI. Trimming removed 4 bases from V and 4 bases from J, with 8 bases in between. The DNA of the CDR3 is TGCGCCAGCAGTGCCGGTGGGTACGAGCAGTACGTC. This gives the protein CASSAGGYEQYV.

By proportion, this clone is medium-sized (0.01 to 0.1%). V usage is TRBV2 and J usage is TRBJ1-2, with TRBD1 as a possible D gene (6 bases). Trimming removed 7 bases at V and 4 bases at J, with 13 bases between. This CDR3 has 13 amino acids. Per germline, CDR1 SNHLY and CDR2 FYNNEI. As DNA, the CDR3 is TGTGCCAGCATCGGTGGACAGACCTATGGCTACACCTTC. The encoded protein is CASIGGQTYGYTF.

The V gene is TRBV5-5, the J gene TRBJ2-3; D uncertain. Between the trimmed V and J ends, which lost 4 bases and 0 bases, there was a span of 12 bases. This CDR3 region has 15 residues. Germline CDR1 and CDR2: SGHKS and YYEKEE (reference sequence). The CDR3 protein is CASSTLPLSTDTQYF. In nucleotides, the CDR3 is TGTGCCAGCAGCACATTACCACTAAGCACAGATACGCAGTATTTT.

Concerning this clone itself: Sequence at one end of the junction differs from germline and may be a read error. The V gene is TRBV7-9, the J gene TRBJ2-3, with 8 bases aligning to TRBD1. In germline, CDR1 is SEHNR, CDR2 FQNEAQ (reference sequence). The CDR3 length is 13 residues. The CDR3 bases are TGTGCCAGCAGCTTCAAAGTGACAGGGGCAATGGATTTT. Protein sequence: CASSFKVTGAMDF.

The J gene is TRBJ2-2, the V gene TRBV7-2, with 12 nucleotides matching TRBD2. Trimming cost V 4 bases and J 7 bases; bases outside gene matches: 4. The CDR3 runs to 15 residues. Germline assignment: CDR1 SGHTA and CDR2 FQGNSA. CDR3 DNA sequence: TGTGCCAGCAGCTCTAGCGGGGGGGCCGTCGGGGAGCTGTTTTTT. Translation gives CASSSSGGAVGELFF.

V is TRBV7-9 and J is TRBJ2-1, with D possibly matching TRBD2 (6 bases). The V end lost 5 bases, the J end lost 4 bases, and 12 bases lay between the germline ends. Germline-derived CDR1 and CDR2 are SEHNR and FQNEAQ (reference sequence). This CDR3 contains 14 residues. The DNA of the CDR3 is TGTGCCAGCAGCATTGGGACTGCTTACAATGAGCAGTTCTTC. This sequence encodes CASSIGTAYNEQFF.

The chain has TRBV2 and TRBJ2-3, with D unresolved. V was trimmed by 3 bases and J by 4 bases, leaving 5 bases between them. This CDR3 is built from 12 residues. The V gene's germline CDR1 is SNHLY and CDR2 FYNNEI. The CDR3 sequence is CASSEMPDTQYF. The CDR3 region has the DNA TGTGCCAGCAGTGAGATGCCAGATACGCAGTATTTT.

Remarks on this clone: A junction end diverges from the germline sequence, so it may reflect a read error. The rearrangement links TRBV11-2 to TRBJ2-5, with TRBD2 as a possible D gene (5 bases). Germline values: CDR1 SGHAT, CDR2 FQNNGV. The CDR3 consists of 14 residues. The CDR3 loop reads CASSPRRFSWRCDF. CDR3 in DNA: TGTGCCAGCAGCCCCCGGCGCTTTAGTTGGAGGTGCGACTTC.

This clone appeared a few times. The rearrangement joins TRBV2 to TRBJ2-1; 7 bases agree with TRBD1. J lost 7 bases, V lost 10 bases, and 10 bases had no gene match. The V gene's germline CDR1 is SNHLY and CDR2 FYNNEI. The CDR3 sequence is 13 residues long. CDR3 bases: TGTGCCAACGGACAGGTCCCGGGGAATGAGCAGTTCTTC. Protein: CANGQVPGNEQFF.